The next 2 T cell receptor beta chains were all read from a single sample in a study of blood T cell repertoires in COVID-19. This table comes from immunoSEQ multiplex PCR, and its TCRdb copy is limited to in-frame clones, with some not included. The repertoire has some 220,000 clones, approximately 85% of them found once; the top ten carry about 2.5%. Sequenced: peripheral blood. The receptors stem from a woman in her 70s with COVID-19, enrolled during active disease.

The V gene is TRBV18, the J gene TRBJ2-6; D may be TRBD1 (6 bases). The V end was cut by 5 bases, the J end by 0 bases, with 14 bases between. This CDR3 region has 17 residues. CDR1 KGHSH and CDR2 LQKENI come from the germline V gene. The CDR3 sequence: CASSSQTGLSGANVLTF. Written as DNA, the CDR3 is TGTGCCAGCTCATCCCAGACAGGCCTCTCTGGGGCCAACGTCCTGACTTTC.

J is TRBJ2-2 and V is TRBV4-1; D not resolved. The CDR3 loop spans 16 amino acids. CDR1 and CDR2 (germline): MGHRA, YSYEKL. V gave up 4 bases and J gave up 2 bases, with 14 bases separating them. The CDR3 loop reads CASSRQVTQNTGELFF. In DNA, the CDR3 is TGCGCCAGCAGCCGGCAAGTAACGCAAAACACCGGGGAGCTGTTTTTT.